The T cell receptor (beta chain) under discussion was sequenced for a study of T-cell memory formation after mild COVID-19. Study-wide points: Contracting CD4+ clones sat mainly in CM and EM; CD8+ in EMRA.

The trim removed 0 bases at V and 5 bases at J, leaving 13 bases unmatched. CDR3 length equals 17 residues. CDR1 is SGHTA and CDR2 is FQGNSA in the germline V gene. In the case of this clonotype: Its specificity is unknown.

It was 5'RACE with constant-segment primers that produced the TCR alpha and TCR beta cDNA libraries, which carried sample barcodes and UMIs. MiXCR was run by TCRdb on the 5' RACE reads, yielding one entry per CDR3 protein. Here the sample spans about 250,000 distinct CDR3 sequences, over 15% being singletons. The TCR originated in an adult woman who had mild COVID-19 (a few samples of this study predate the infection). Cell type and time point are not known. J is TRBJ2-7 and V is TRBV7-2; 7 bases map to TRBD2. The sequencing input was PBMCs or a T cell subset sorted from them (not recorded which). CDR3 nucleotide sequence: TGTGCCAGCAGCTTAGCCGGCGGGAGCCCCCGAGGTGACGAGCAGTACTTC. Translated, it gives CASSLAGGSPRGDEQYF.